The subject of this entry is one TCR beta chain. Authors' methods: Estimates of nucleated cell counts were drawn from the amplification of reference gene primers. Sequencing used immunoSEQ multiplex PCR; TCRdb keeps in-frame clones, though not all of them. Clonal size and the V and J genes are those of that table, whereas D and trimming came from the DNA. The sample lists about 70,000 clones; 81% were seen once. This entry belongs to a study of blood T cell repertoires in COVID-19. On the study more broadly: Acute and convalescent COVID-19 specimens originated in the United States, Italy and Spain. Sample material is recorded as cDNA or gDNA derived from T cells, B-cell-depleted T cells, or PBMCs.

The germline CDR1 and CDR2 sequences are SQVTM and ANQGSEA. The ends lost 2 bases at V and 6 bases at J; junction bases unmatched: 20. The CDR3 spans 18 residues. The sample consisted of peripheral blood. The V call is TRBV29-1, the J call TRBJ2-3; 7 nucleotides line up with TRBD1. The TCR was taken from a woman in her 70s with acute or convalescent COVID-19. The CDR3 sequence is CSVELSNRGSSLHDTQYF. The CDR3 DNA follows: TGCAGCGTTGAACTAAGTAACAGGGGATCTTCCCTTCATGATACGCAGTATTTT.